The 8 T cell receptor beta chains given below trace back to one sample, sequenced in a study of blood T cell repertoires in COVID-19. This table comes from immunoSEQ multiplex PCR, and its TCRdb copy is limited to in-frame clones, with some not included. Counted here are about 43,000 clones, roughly 88% occurring once; the ten biggest clones make up just under 8.5%. Sequencing was performed on peripheral blood. Source of these receptors: a man in his fifties or sixties with active COVID-19.

This clone was recorded only once. V is TRBV2 and J is TRBJ2-1; 7 bases fit TRBD2. The germline gives CDR1 SNHLY, CDR2 FYNNEI. The CDR3 totals 17 residues. J was trimmed by 0 bases and V by 10 bases; bases with no gene match: 15. DNA of the CDR3: TGTGCCACATGGGGGGAGCGGGACTCCAGCTCCTACAATGAGCAGTTCTTC. It specifies CATWGERDSSSYNEQFF.

The chain has TRBV3-1 (or the pseudogene TRBV3-2) and TRBJ1-1; 8 nucleotides line up with TRBD1. This CDR3 has 14 residues. The V gene's germline CDR1 is LGHDT and CDR2 YNNKEL (reference sequence). J lost 4 bases, V lost 3 bases, and 4 bases had no gene match. The CDR3 coding sequence is TGTGCCAGCAGCCAGCCAGGGGGCATCACTGAAGCTTTCTTT. Residues: CASSQPGGITEAFF.

The chain uses TRBV6-5 and TRBJ1-3, with D unresolved. The germline CDR1 and CDR2 sequences are MNHEY and SVGAGI. With 4 bases removed from V and 4 bases from J, the gap between germline ends came to 8 bases. The length of the CDR3 is 13 residues. The CDR3 sequence is CASSWGVGNTIYF. The CDR3 DNA sequence: TGTGCCAGCAGTTGGGGAGTCGGAAACACCATATATTTT.

This chain connects TRBV15 to TRBJ1-2; unclear D gene. This CDR3 region has 12 residues. Germline V gene sequence: CDR1 LNHNV, CDR2 YYDKDF (reference sequence). V lost 5 bases, J lost 2 bases, and 6 bases lay in between. The CDR3 DNA reads as TGTGCCACCAGCGCAGGAAACTATGGCTACACCTTC. Amino acid sequence: CATSAGNYGYTF.

The chain uses TRBV25-1 and TRBJ2-1; 9 bases align to TRBD1. The J segment lost 4 bases and the V segment lost 6 bases, leaving 7 bases of the junction unmatched. The CDR3 has 15 residues. Germline V CDR1 and CDR2: MGHDK, SYGVNS. The CDR3 nucleotides read TGTGCCAGCAGCGCGAGAGACAGGGGGTACAATGAGCAGTTCTTC. This translates into CASSARDRGYNEQFF. The full variable domain, with the rest looked up from reference TRBV25-1 and TRBJ2-1, is EADIYQTPRYLVIGTGKKITLECSQTMGHDKMYWYQQDPGMELHLIHYSYGVNSTEKGDLSSESTVSRIRTEHFPLTLESARPSHTSQYLCASSARDRGYNEQFFGPGTRLTVL.

The chain recombines TRBV3-1 (or the pseudogene TRBV3-2) with TRBJ2-3; 10 bases align to TRBD2. With V trimmed by 4 bases and J by 6 bases, 10 bases remained unmatched. Per germline, CDR1 LGHDT and CDR2 YNNKEL (reference sequence). This CDR3 spans 16 amino acids. The CDR3 is CASSRASLAGADTQYF. Here the CDR3 DNA reads TGTGCCAGCAGCCGCGCTAGCCTAGCGGGAGCGGATACGCAGTATTTT.

A note on this clone: Distinct nucleotide sequences in the sample also encode this CDR3. The chain employs TRBV7-9 and TRBJ2-7; D unclear. This CDR3 spans 11 amino acids. Germline V lookup: CDR1 SEHNR, CDR2 FQNEAQ (reference sequence). Trimming took 5 bases from V and 7 from J, leaving 9 bases between them. The CDR3 here is CASSLTSEQYF. As DNA, the CDR3 is TGTGCCAGCAGCCTCACATCGGAGCAGTACTTC.

This clone is labeled medium-sized (0.01 to 0.1%). At one boundary the junction diverges from the germline segment, which might be a read error. The chain recombines TRBV7-2 with TRBJ2-2; 8 bases fit TRBD1. Germline lookup yields CDR1 SGHTA and CDR2 FQGNSA. The length of the CDR3 is 17 residues. CDR3 sequence: CVSSIRTTGANTGELFF. Written as DNA, the CDR3 is TGTGTCAGCAGCATTCGAACGACAGGGGCGAACACCGGGGAGCTGTTTTTT.